This TCR beta chain is from a study of blood T cell repertoires in COVID-19. Study background: In each case, the material was cDNA or gDNA derived from T cells, B-cell-depleted T cells, or PBMCs.

Under the authors' procedure: Counts of nucleated cells, estimated from reference gene primer amplification, were obtained. The table came from immunoSEQ multiplex PCR; TCRdb's copy has only in-frame clones and leaves some out. The V and J calls and clone size were taken over from that table, and D and trimming were inferred from the DNA. The sample shows 100,000 to 120,000 clones, 75% to 90% of them seen only once. The CDR3 extends over 15 amino acids. Germline assignment: CDR1 SNHLY and CDR2 FYNNEI. V lost 6 bases to trimming and J lost 2 bases, with 16 bases between them. The sample was peripheral blood. The chain joins TRBV2 to TRBJ2-5; tentatively, D is TRBD1 (6 bases). The receptor was derived from a human donor in a cohort sampled during active COVID-19. CDR3 amino acids: CASRSRTARQETQYF. For the CDR3, the DNA is TGTGCCAGCAGATCCCGGACAGCAAGGCAAGAGACCCAGTACTTC. Using reference TRBV2 and TRBJ2-5 for the parts outside the CDR3, the full variable domain is EPEVTQTPSHQVTQMGQEVILRCVPISNHLYFYWYRQILGQKVEFLVSFYNNEISEKSEIFDDQFSVERPDGSNFTLKIRSTKLEDSAMYFCASRSRTARQETQYFGPGTRLLVL.